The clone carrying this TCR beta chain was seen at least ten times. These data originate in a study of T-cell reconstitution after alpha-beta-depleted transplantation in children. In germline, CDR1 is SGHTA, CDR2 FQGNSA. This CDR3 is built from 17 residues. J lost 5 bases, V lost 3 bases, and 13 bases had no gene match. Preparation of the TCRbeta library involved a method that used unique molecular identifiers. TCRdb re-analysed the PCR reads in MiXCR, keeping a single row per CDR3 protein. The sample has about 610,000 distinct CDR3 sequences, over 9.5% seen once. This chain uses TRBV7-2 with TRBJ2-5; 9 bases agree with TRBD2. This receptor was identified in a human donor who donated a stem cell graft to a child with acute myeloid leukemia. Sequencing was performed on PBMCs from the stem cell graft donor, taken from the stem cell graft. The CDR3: CASSFPKGSGSAETQYF. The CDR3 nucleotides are TGTGCCAGCAGCTTCCCCAAGGGTAGCGGGAGTGCTGAGACCCAGTACTTC.